The 29 T cell receptor beta chains in this list originate from one sample, sequenced in a study of brain T cells in children with intractable seizures. The time point denotes: blood from clinic visit 5 months post-surgery; TSC patient then seizure free. Generated by immunoSEQ multiplex PCR, the TCRdb table keeps only in-frame clones and is missing some. The sample lists hundreds of thousands of clones, over 85% occurring once. The sequences come from peripheral blood, collected 5 to 6 months after surgery. The source of these receptors is a boy younger than two with tuberous sclerosis and intractable seizures.

The rearrangement uses TRBV2 and TRBJ1-1, with D possibly being TRBD1 (5 bases). Trimming took off 6 bases at V and 7 bases at J, with 6 bases between the two ends. Germline V lookup: CDR1 SNHLY, CDR2 FYNNEI. The CDR3 sequence is 10 residues long. As DNA, the CDR3 is TGTGCCAGCAGGGACATTGAAGCTTTCTTT. Its translation: CASRDIEAFF. The full variable domain, in which reference TRBV2 and TRBJ1-1 provide the parts outside the CDR3, is EPEVTQTPSHQVTQMGQEVILRCVPISNHLYFYWYRQILGQKVEFLVSFYNNEISEKSEIFDDQFSVERPDGSNFTLKIRSTKLEDSAMYFCASRDIEAFFGQGTRLTVV.

The J gene is TRBJ2-7, the V gene TRBV11-2; 8 bases match TRBD2. This CDR3 contains 15 residues. The V and J ends lost 1 base and 3 bases, in that order; junction bases with no gene match: 5. In germline, CDR1 is SGHAT, CDR2 FQNNGV. CDR3 DNA sequence: TGTGCCAGCAGCTTAGCGGGAGGGCCCCTCTACGAGCAGTACTTC. Protein: CASSLAGGPLYEQYF.

The CDR3 sequence: CASSEWTGLSNEQFF. The CDR3 coding sequence is TGTGCCAGCAGTGAATGGACCGGTTTGAGCAATGAGCAGTTCTTC. The rearrangement joins TRBV6-1 to TRBJ2-1; D unclear. The CDR3 consists of 15 residues. The ends were cut back, 2 bases at V and 6 bases at J, with 14 bases in the middle. CDR1 and CDR2 (germline): MNHNS, SASEGT.

V usage is TRBV24-1 and J usage is TRBJ2-1; no firm D call. Trimming removed 1 base from V and 6 bases from J, with 6 bases in between. Looked up from germline, CDR1 is KGHDR and CDR2 is SFDVKD. CDR3 length: 13 residues. The CDR3 DNA reads as TGTGCCACCAGTGATTTTTGGTCCAATGAGCAGTTCTTC. This gives the protein CATSDFWSNEQFF.

With regard to this clone: One end of the junction is discordant with germline, which a read error may explain. This chain joins TRBV27 and TRBJ2-7; TRBD1 aligns across 8 bases. This CDR3 has 14 amino acids. Germline V CDR1 and CDR2: MNHEY, SMNVEV (reference sequence). The DNA for the CDR3 is TGTGCCAGCGGTTTCCAGGACAGGGTCCACGAGCAGTACTTC. Its protein product is CASGFQDRVHEQYF.

This chain joins TRBV2 and TRBJ2-3, with TRBD2 identical over 13 bases. Per the germline V gene, CDR1 is SNHLY and CDR2 is FYNNEI. This CDR3 has 17 residues. The trim removed 6 bases at V and 5 bases at J, leaving 11 bases unmatched. The CDR3 protein is CASSHTSGGAGQDTQYF. CDR3 DNA: TGTGCCAGCAGCCATACTAGCGGGGGGGCGGGTCAAGATACGCAGTATTTT.

The V and J genes are TRBV7-2 and TRBJ2-3; TRBD2 is a possible D gene (6 bases). The V and J ends lost 4 bases and 4 bases respectively, with 18 bases between them. CDR3 length: 16 residues. Germline values: CDR1 SGHTA, CDR2 FQGNSA. The CDR3 DNA reads TGTGCCAGCAGCTCCCTCCTGGCGGGAACGGCAGATACGCAGTATTTT. It codes for CASSSLLAGTADTQYF.

The chain employs TRBV6-5 and TRBJ2-2, with D maybe TRBD1 (5 bases). Trimming stripped 6 bases from V and 4 bases from J, with 12 bases between. Per germline, CDR1 MNHEY and CDR2 SVGAGI. The CDR3 is made up of 14 amino acids. CDR3 DNA: TGTGCCAGCAGAAGGGGAACGATCACCGGGGAGCTGTTTTTT. The encoded protein is CASRRGTITGELFF.

The chain is built from TRBV24-1 and TRBJ2-6, with 7 bases matching TRBD1. The CDR3 is 15 amino acids. CDR1 KGHDR and CDR2 SFDVKD come from the germline V gene. Trimming cost V 4 bases and J 4 bases; bases outside gene matches: 3. The CDR3 DNA is TGTGCCACCAGTGAGACAGGGCCGGGGGCCAACGTCCTGACTTTC. Amino acids: CATSETGPGANVLTF.

This clone was recorded only once. The chain uses TRBV11-2 and TRBJ2-7, with 9 bases aligning to TRBD2. The germline V gene encodes CDR1 SGHAT and CDR2 FQNNGV. The CDR3 contains 15 residues. Unmatched junction bases numbered 5, after V lost 5 bases and J lost 0 bases. This chain's CDR3 is CASSLYSGSSYEQYF. CDR3 DNA: TGTGCCAGCAGCCTCTATAGCGGGAGCTCCTACGAGCAGTACTTC.

V usage is TRBV12-3 or TRBV12-4 and J usage is TRBJ2-7, with D hard to call. The CDR3 contains 12 residues. V dropped 8 bases and J dropped 4 bases, with 12 bases sitting between them. The CDR3: CASGSDGYEQYF. CDR3 coding DNA: TGTGCCAGCGGTTCGGACGGATACGAGCAGTACTTC.

This chain links TRBV15 with TRBJ2-2; unclear D gene. Looked up from germline, CDR1 is LNHNV and CDR2 is YYDKDF (reference sequence). This CDR3 comprises 13 residues. Deletions cut 0 bases from V and 6 bases from J, with 5 bases between. The CDR3 sequence: CATSRDRAGELFF. The CDR3 DNA reads as TGTGCCACCAGCAGAGATCGGGCCGGGGAGCTGTTTTTT.

The chain combines TRBV7-8 with TRBJ2-7; no firm D call. Per germline, CDR1 SGHVS and CDR2 FQNEAQ. The V end was cut by 8 bases, the J end by 0 bases, with 14 bases between. The CDR3 runs 14 residues. For the CDR3, the DNA is TGTGCCAGCCTCCTAGGCATTAGCTCCTACGAGCAGTACTTC. This sequence encodes CASLLGISSYEQYF.

The CDR3 here is CASSEVPGSTDTQYF. The CDR3 DNA reads as TGTGCCAGCAGTGAGGTTCCGGGCAGCACAGATACGCAGTATTTT. The chain carries TRBV2 and TRBJ2-3, with unresolved D. The CDR3 is made up of 15 amino acids. V was cut by 3 bases and J by 0 bases, with 10 bases left in between. Germline V CDR1 and CDR2: SNHLY, FYNNEI.

This sequence joins TRBV19 and TRBJ1-6; D uncertain. Trimming took 4 bases from V and 5 from J, leaving 6 bases between them. This CDR3 spans 13 amino acids. The germline CDR1 and CDR2 sequences are LNHDA and SQIVND (reference sequence). CDR3 coding DNA: TGTGCCAGTAGTAGGTCCAATAATTCACCCCTCCACTTT. It translates to CASSRSNNSPLHF. Together with reference TRBV19 and TRBJ1-6, the CDR3 gives the full variable domain: DGGITQSPKYLFRKEGQNVTLSCEQNLNHDAMYWYRQDPGQGLRLIYYSQIVNDFQKGDIAEGYSVSREKKESFPLTVTSAQKNPTAFYLCASSRSNNSPLHFGNGTRLTVT.

The rearrangement uses TRBV19 and TRBJ2-1, with TRBD2 matching 9 bases. Germline-derived CDR1 and CDR2 are LNHDA and SQIVND (reference sequence). V gave up 3 bases and J gave up 2 bases; unmatched junction bases: 8. This CDR3 region has 17 residues. The DNA of the CDR3 is TGTGCCAGTAGTATCTCCCAGTCTAGCGGGGCCTACAATGAGCAGTTCTTC. Translation gives CASSISQSSGAYNEQFF.

The table lists this clone with a count of one. J is TRBJ1-3 and V is TRBV7-2; D not certain. Trimming stripped 2 bases from V and 4 bases from J, with 6 bases between. Germline values: CDR1 SGHTA, CDR2 FQGNSA. The CDR3 has 13 amino acids. Here the CDR3 reads CASSLQRGNTIYF. The DNA of the CDR3 is TGTGCCAGCAGCTTACAAAGAGGAAACACCATATATTTT.

This chain joins TRBV4-1 and TRBJ2-7; the D gene could be TRBD1 or TRBD2 (5 bases each). The V gene lost 0 bases and the J gene lost 0 bases, with 12 bases spanning the gap. CDR3 size: 16 residues. Looked up from germline, CDR1 is MGHRA and CDR2 is YSYEKL. CDR3 residues: CASSQDLGDSSYEQYF. The CDR3, as DNA: TGCGCCAGCAGCCAAGATTTGGGAGACAGCTCCTACGAGCAGTACTTC.

The genes are TRBV5-8 and TRBJ1-6; a possible D gene is TRBD1 (6 bases). CDR1 and CDR2 from the germline V gene are SGHTS and YDEGEE. The ends were cut back, 1 base at V and 6 bases at J, with 11 bases in the middle. This CDR3 is 15 amino acids long. The CDR3 bases are TGTGCCAGCAGCTTGTTCCAGGGGCGTAATTCACCCCTCCACTTT. Translation: CASSLFQGRNSPLHF.

V gene TRBV5-5 combines with J gene TRBJ2-1; TRBD2 aligns across 7 bases. CDR1 is SGHKS and CDR2 is YYEKEE in the germline V gene (reference sequence). This CDR3 has 14 amino acids. The junction had 5 bases not matched to a gene; V was cut back by 2 bases and J by 6 bases. CDR3 loop: CASSLGGSSNEQFF. DNA of the CDR3: TGTGCCAGCAGCTTAGGCGGGAGTTCCAATGAGCAGTTCTTC.

The chain joins TRBV3-1 (or the pseudogene TRBV3-2) to TRBJ1-1; no clear D gene. Germline-derived CDR1 and CDR2 are LGHDT and YNNKEL (reference sequence). Trimming cost V 0 bases and J 11 bases, with 13 bases left between them. This CDR3 contains 13 residues. Written as DNA, the CDR3 is TGTGCCAGCAGCCAAGATAGAGCTCAGGCGGCTTTCTTT. It codes for CASSQDRAQAAFF.

The rearrangement joins TRBV30 to TRBJ1-5; 7 nucleotides match TRBD1. This CDR3 region has 17 residues. V gave up 2 bases and J gave up 5 bases; unmatched junction bases: 15. Germline V lookup: CDR1 GTSNPN, CDR2 SVGIG (reference sequence). The CDR3 loop reads CAWSSSQSTGAYQPQHF. DNA for the CDR3: TGTGCCTGGAGTTCAAGTCAGTCAACAGGGGCGTATCAGCCCCAGCATTTT. The full variable domain, with the rest looked up from reference TRBV30 and TRBJ1-5, is SQTIHQWPATLVQPVGSPLSLECTVEGTSNPNLYWYRQAAGRGLQLLFYSVGIGQISSEVPQNLSASRPQDRQFILSSKKLLLSDSGFYLCAWSSSQSTGAYQPQHFGDGTRLSIL.

V and J are TRBV30 and TRBJ1-2; TRBD1 agrees at 7 bases. J lost 7 bases, V lost 8 bases, and 7 bases had no gene match. There are 11 residues in the CDR3. CDR1 is GTSNPN, CDR2 SVGIG, per germline (reference sequence). CDR3 coding DNA: TGTGCCCTCGGACAGGCTGCTGGCTACACCTTC. It encodes CALGQAAGYTF.

The V gene is TRBV5-1, the J gene TRBJ2-5; 7 bases fit TRBD1. Germline CDR1 SGHRS, CDR2 YFSETQ. The length of the CDR3 is 14 residues. J lost 4 bases, V lost 4 bases, and 7 bases had no gene match. In DNA, the CDR3 is TGCGCCAGCAGCGGCGAGGGGGCACGAGAGACCCAGTACTTC. This encodes CASSGEGARETQYF.

The chain joins TRBV27 to TRBJ2-7, with a possible D match to TRBD1 (5 bases). This CDR3 has 13 amino acids. CDR1 is MNHEY, CDR2 SMNVEV, per germline (reference sequence). V shed 4 bases and J shed 3 bases, with 10 bases lying between them. In DNA, the CDR3 is TGTGCCAGCAGTTCAACCGGACACTACGAGCAGTACTTC. Translating it yields CASSSTGHYEQYF.

The gene calls are TRBV7-9 and TRBJ1-1, with TRBD1 matching over 7 bases. The CDR3 sequence is 14 residues long. Germline V gives CDR1 SEHNR, CDR2 FQNEAQ (reference sequence). The ends lost 5 bases at V and 4 bases at J; junction bases unmatched: 7. CDR3 protein: CASSVGQSPTEAFF. The CDR3 nucleotides are TGTGCCAGCAGCGTGGGACAGTCGCCCACTGAAGCTTTCTTT.

In this sample, this clone turned up once. One junction end does not reproduce the germline sequence, and a read error may be involved. V gene TRBV13 combines with J gene TRBJ2-2; 10 bases agree with TRBD2. The germline gives CDR1 PRHDT, CDR2 FYEKMQ (reference sequence). The CDR3 runs to 13 residues. The CDR3 DNA reads TGTGCCACCAGCGGGAGGGTTGACGGGGAGCTGTTTTTT. Translating it yields CATSGRVDGELFF.

In DNA form, the CDR3 reads TGTGCCAGCAGCTTAGGGACTGATGGCTACACCTTC. This gives the protein CASSLGTDGYTF. The rearrangement joins TRBV7-9 to TRBJ1-2, with D uncertain. The CDR3 contains 12 residues. Per germline, CDR1 SEHNR and CDR2 FQNEAQ (reference sequence). Trimming took 1 base from V and 6 from J, leaving 6 bases between them.

The chain carries TRBV10-3 and TRBJ1-5, with a weak D call TRBD1 (6 bases). The CDR3 runs 16 residues. The V end was cut by 3 bases, the J end by 4 bases, with 16 bases between. Germline loops: CDR1 ENHRY, CDR2 SYGVKD. The chain's CDR3 is CAISEIQGSGNQPQHF. CDR3 coding DNA: TGTGCCATCAGTGAAATACAGGGATCCGGAAATCAGCCCCAGCATTTT.